The TCR beta chain under discussion was sequenced for a study of blood T cell repertoires in COVID-19. Sequenced by immunoSEQ multiplex PCR; TCRdb stores in-frame clones only, minus some. The top ten clones hold roughly 1% of a sample with hundreds of thousands of clones, more than 75% of them seen once. With 5 bases removed from V and 9 bases from J, the gap between germline ends came to 23 bases. The CDR3 extends over 17 amino acids. CDR1 MNHEY and CDR2 SMNVEV come from the germline V gene (reference sequence). The chain uses TRBV27 and TRBJ1-6, with a tentative D call TRBD1 (6 bases). The clonotype comes from a woman between 25 and 40 years old who had recovered from COVID-19. Sequenced material: PBMCs or T cells enriched from blood (not recorded which). The CDR3 DNA reads TGTGCCAGCAGTGTCAAACACAGGGAATTTCCTAGTTCACCCCTCCACTTT. Protein: CASSVKHREFPSSPLHF.